This TCR beta chain was identified in a study of T cells in Graves' hyperthyroidism and ophthalmopathy. Not enrolled were patients with uncontrolled infection, other autoimmune disease, pregnancy or lactation. Researchers took RNA transcripts and amplified the TCR beta CDR3 regions from them. The HTBI primer set drove a first-round RT-PCR of the TCR CDR3. One entry per CDR3 protein, called by TCRdb with MiXCR from the multiplex PCR reads. The data hold hundreds of thousands of distinct CDR3 sequences, with roughly 20% observed a single time. In this sample, this clonotype turned up many times. This receptor was identified in a man aged 25-40 years with Graves' ophthalmopathy. Specimen: blood.

This chain's CDR3 is CSARGSGRGRTDTQYF. The CDR3 region has the DNA TGCAGTGCTAGGGGTAGCGGGAGGGGGCGAACAGATACGCAGTATTTT. This chain joins TRBV20-1 and TRBJ2-3, with 11 bases matching TRBD2. Germline trimming cut 3 bases from V and 3 bases from J; bases unmatched to any gene: 8. This CDR3 is built from 16 residues. CDR1 and CDR2 from the germline V gene are DFQATT and SNEGSKA (reference sequence).